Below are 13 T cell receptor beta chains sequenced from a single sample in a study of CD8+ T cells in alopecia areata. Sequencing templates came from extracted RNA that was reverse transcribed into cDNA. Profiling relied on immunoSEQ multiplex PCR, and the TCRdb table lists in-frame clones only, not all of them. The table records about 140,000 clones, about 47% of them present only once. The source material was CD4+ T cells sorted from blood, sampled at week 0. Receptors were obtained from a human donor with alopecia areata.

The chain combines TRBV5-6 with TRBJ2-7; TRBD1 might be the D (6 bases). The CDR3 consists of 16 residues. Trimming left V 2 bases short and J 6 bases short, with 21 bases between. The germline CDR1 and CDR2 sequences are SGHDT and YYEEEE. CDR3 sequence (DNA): TGTGCCAGCAGCTTCCAGACCACAGGGAATTCAGGCGAGCAGTACTTC. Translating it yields CASSFQTTGNSGEQYF.

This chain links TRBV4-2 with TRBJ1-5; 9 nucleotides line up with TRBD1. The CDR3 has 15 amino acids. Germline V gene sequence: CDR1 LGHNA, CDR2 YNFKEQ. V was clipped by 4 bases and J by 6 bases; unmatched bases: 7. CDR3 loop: CASSLSGQGPQPQHF. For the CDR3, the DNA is TGTGCCAGCAGCCTCTCTGGACAGGGGCCTCAGCCCCAGCATTTT.

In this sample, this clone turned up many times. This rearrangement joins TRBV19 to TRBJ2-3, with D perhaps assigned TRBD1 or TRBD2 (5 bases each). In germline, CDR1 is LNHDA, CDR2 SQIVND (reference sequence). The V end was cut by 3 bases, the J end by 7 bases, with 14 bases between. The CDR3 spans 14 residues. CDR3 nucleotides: TGTGCCAGTAGTATCCGGGACCAAACCCATACGCAGTATTTT. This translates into CASSIRDQTHTQYF.

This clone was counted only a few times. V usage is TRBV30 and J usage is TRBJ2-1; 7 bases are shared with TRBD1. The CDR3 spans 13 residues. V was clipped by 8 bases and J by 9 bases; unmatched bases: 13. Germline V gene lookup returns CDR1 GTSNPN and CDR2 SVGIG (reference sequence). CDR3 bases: TGTGCCAGTGACAGGGCACCACGTGGTGAGCAGTTCTTC. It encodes CASDRAPRGEQFF.

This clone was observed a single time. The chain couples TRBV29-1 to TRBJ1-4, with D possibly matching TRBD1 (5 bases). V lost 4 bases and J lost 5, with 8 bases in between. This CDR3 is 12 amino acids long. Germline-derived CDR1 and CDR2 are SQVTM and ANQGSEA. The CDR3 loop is CSVGGVNEKLFF. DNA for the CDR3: TGCAGCGTTGGGGGGGTCAATGAAAAACTGTTTTTT.

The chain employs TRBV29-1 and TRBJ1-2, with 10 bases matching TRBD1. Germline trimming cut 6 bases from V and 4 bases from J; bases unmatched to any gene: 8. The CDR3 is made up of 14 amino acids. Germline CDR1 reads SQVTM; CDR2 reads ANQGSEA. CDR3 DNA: TGCAGCGTCGACCCGGGACAGGGGCCCTATGGCTACACCTTC. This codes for CSVDPGQGPYGYTF.

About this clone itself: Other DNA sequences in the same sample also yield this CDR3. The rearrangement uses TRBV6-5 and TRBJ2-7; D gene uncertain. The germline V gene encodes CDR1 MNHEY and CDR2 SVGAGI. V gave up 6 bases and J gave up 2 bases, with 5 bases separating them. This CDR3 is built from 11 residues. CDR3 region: CASSSAYEQYF. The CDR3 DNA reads TGTGCCAGCAGCTCCGCCTACGAGCAGTACTTC.

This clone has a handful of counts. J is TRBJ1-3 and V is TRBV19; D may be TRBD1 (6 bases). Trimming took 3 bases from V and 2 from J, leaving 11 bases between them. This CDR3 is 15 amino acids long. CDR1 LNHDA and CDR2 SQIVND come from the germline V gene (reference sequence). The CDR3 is CASSMDSSTGNTIYF. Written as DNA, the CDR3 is TGTGCCAGTAGTATGGACAGCTCCACTGGAAACACCATATATTTT.

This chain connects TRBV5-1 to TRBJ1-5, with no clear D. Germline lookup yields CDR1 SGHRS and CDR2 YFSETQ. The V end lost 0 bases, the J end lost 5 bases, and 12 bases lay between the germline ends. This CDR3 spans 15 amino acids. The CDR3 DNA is TGCGCCAGCAGCTTGGCGGGTCAGCCCCATCAGCCCCAGCATTTT. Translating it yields CASSLAGQPHQPQHF. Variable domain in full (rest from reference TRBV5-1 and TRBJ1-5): KAGVTQTPRYLIKTRGQQVTLSCSPISGHRSVSWYQQTPGQGLQFLFEYFSETQRNKGNFPGRFSGRQFSNSRSEMNVSTLELGDSALYLCASSLAGQPHQPQHFGDGTRLSIL.

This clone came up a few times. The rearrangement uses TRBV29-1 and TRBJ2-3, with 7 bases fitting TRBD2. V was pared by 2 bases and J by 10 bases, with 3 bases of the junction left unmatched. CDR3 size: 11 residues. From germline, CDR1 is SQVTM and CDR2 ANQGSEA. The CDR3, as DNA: TGCAGCGTTGAATGGGGGGGTGCGCAGTATTTT. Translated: CSVEWGGAQYF.

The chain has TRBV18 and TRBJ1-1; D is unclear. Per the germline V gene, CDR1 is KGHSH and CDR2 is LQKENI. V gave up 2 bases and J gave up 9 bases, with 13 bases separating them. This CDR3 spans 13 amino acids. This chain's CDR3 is CASSPGGRAKAFF. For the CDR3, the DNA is TGTGCCAGCTCACCAGGAGGGAGGGCGAAAGCTTTCTTT.

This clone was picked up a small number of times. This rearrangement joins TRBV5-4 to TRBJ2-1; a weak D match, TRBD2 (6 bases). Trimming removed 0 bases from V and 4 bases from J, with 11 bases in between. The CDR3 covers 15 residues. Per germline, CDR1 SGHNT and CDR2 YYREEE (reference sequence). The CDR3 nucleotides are TGTGCCAGCAGCTTGGTGGGCGGGATGTACAATGAGCAGTTCTTC. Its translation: CASSLVGGMYNEQFF. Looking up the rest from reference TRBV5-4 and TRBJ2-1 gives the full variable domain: ETGVTQSPTHLIKTRGQQVTLRCSSQSGHNTVSWYQQALGQGPQFIFQYYREEENGRGNFPPRFSGLQFPNYSSELNVNALELDDSALYLCASSLVGGMYNEQFFGPGTRLTVL.

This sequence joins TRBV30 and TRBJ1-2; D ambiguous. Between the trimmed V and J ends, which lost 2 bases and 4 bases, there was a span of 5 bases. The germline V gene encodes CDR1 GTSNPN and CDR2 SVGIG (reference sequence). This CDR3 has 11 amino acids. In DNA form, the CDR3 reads TGTGCCTGGAGTTTAGGCTATGGCTACACCTTC. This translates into CAWSLGYGYTF.